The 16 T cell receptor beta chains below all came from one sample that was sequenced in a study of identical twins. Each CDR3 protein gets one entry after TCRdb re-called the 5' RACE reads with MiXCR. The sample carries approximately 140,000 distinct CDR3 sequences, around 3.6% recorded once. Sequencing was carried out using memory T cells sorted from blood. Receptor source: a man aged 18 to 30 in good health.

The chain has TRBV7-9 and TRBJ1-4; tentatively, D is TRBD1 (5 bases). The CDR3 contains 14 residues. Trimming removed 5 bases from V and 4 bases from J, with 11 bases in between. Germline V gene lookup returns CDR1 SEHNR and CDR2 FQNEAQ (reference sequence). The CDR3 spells CASSPGRINEKLFF. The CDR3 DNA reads TGTGCCAGCAGCCCGGGACGGATTAATGAAAAACTGTTTTTT.

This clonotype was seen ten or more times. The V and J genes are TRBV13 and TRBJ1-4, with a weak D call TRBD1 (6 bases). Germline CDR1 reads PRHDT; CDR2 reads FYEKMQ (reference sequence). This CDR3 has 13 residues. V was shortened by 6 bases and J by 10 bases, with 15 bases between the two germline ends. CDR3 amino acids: CASRPFGGLKLFF. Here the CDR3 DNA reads TGTGCCAGCAGGCCGTTTGGGGGCCTAAAACTGTTTTTT.

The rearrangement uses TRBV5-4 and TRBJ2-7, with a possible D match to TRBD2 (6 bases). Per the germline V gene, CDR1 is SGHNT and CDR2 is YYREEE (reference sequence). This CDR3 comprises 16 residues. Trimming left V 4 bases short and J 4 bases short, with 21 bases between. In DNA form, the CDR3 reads TGTGCCAGCAGCGTCTCCGGGACTGCCCTCCCGTACGAGCAGTACTTC. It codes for CASSVSGTALPYEQYF.

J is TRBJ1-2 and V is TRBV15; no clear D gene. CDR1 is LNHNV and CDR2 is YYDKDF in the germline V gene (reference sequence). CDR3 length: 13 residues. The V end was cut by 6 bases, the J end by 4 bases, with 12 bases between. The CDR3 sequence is CATSPVIIYGYTF. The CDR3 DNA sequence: TGTGCCACCAGTCCGGTCATCATCTATGGCTACACCTTC.

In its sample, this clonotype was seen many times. CDR3 protein: CASSHGRTYSPLHF. For the CDR3, the DNA is TGTGCCAGCAGCCACGGACGGACATATTCACCCCTCCACTTT. The V call is TRBV3-1, the J call TRBJ1-6, with D possibly matching TRBD1 (5 bases). The V end was cut by 3 bases, the J end by 8 bases, with 11 bases between. CDR1 LGHDT and CDR2 YNNKEL come from the germline V gene (reference sequence). The CDR3 is 14 residues long.

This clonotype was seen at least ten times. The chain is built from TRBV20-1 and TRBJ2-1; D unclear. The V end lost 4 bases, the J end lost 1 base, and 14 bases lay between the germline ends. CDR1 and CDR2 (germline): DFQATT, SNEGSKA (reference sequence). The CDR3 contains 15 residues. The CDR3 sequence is CSANPTSGSYNEQFF. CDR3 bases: TGCAGTGCTAATCCTACTTCCGGGTCCTACAATGAGCAGTTCTTC.

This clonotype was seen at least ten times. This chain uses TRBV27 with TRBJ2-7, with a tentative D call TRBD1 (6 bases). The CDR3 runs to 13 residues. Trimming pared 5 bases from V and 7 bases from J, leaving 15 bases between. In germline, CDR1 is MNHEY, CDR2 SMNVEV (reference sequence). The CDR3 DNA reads TGTGCCAGCAGTAGGAACAGGGTGGGGGAGCAGTACTTC. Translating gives CASSRNRVGEQYF.

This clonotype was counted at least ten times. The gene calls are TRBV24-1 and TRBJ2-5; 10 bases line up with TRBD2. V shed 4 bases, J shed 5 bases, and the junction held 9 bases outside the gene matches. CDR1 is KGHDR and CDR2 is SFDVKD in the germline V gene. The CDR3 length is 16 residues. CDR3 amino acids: CATSDPSGSGMETQYF. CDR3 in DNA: TGTGCCACCAGTGACCCTAGCGGGAGTGGTATGGAGACCCAGTACTTC.

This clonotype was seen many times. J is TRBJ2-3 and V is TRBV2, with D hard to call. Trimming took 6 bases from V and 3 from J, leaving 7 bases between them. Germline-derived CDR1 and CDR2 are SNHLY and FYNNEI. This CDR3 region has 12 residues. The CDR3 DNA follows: TGTGCCAGCAGGGCTAATACAGATACGCAGTATTTT. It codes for CASRANTDTQYF.

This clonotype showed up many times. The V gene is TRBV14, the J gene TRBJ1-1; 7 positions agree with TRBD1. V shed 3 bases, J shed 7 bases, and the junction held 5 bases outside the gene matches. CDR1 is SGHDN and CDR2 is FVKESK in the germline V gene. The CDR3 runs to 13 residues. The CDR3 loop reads CASSHFNRGEAFF. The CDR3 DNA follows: TGTGCCAGCAGCCATTTCAACAGGGGTGAAGCTTTCTTT.

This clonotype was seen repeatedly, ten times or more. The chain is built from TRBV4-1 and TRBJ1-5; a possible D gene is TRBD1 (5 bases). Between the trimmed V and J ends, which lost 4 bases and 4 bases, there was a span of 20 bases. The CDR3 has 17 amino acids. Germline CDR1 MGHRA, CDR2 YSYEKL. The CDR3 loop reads CASSPARGREFNQPQHF. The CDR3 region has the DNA TGCGCCAGCAGCCCGGCGAGGGGCCGGGAGTTTAATCAGCCCCAGCATTTT.

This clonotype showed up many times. CDR3 in DNA: TGTGCCAGCAGGCCAGGGCAAGAGACCCAGTACTTC. Encoded protein: CASRPGQETQYF. The chain is built from TRBV7-8 and TRBJ2-5; perhaps TRBD1 as D (5 bases). Germline assignment: CDR1 SGHVS and CDR2 FQNEAQ. With 6 bases removed from V and 2 bases from J, the gap between germline ends came to 7 bases. CDR3 length: 12 residues.

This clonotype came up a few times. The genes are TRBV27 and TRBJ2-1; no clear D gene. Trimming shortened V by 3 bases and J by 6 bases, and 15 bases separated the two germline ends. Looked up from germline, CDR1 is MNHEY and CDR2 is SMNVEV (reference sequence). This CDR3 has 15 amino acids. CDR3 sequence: CASSFQEKFFNEQFF. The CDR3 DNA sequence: TGTGCCAGCAGTTTTCAGGAGAAGTTCTTCAATGAGCAGTTCTTC.

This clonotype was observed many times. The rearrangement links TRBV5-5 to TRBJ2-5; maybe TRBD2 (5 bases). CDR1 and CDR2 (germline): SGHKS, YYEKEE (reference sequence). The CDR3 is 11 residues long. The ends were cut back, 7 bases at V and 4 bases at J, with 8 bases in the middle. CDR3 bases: TGTGCCAGCGGGAGTGGAGAGACCCAGTACTTC. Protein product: CASGSGETQYF.

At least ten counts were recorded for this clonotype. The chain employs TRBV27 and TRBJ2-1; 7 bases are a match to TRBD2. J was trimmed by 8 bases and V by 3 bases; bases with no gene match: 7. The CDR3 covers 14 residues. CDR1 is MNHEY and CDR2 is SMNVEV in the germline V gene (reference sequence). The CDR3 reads CASSLWEGLDEQFF. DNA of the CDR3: TGTGCCAGCAGTTTGTGGGAGGGCCTCGATGAGCAGTTCTTC.

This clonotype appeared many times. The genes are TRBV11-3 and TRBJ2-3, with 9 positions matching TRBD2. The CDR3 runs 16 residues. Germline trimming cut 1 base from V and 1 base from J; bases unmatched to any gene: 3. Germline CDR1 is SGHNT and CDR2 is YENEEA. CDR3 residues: CASSLGVAGGTDTQYF. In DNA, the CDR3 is TGTGCCAGCAGCTTAGGCGTAGCGGGAGGCACAGATACGCAGTATTTT. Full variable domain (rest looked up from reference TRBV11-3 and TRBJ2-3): EAGVVQSPRYKIIEKKQPVAFWCNPISGHNTLYWYLQNLGQGPELLIRYENEEAVDDSQLPKDRFSAERLKGVDSTLKIQPAELGDSAVYLCASSLGVAGGTDTQYFGPGTRLTVL.